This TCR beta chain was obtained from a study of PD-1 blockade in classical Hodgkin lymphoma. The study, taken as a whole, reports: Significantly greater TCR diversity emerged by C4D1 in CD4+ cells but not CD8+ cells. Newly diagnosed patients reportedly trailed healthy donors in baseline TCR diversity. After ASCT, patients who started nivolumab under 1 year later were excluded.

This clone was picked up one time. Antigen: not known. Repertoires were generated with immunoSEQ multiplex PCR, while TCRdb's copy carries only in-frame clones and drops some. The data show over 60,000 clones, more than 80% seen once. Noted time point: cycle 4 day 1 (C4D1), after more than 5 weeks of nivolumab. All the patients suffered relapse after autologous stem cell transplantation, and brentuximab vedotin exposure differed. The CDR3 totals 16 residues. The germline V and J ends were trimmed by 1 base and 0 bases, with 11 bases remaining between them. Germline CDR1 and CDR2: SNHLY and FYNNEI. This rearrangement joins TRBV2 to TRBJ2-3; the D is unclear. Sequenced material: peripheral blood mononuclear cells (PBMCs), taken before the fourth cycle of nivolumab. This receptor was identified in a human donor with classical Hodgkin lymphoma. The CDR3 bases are TGTGCCAGCAGTGAAGTTTCTTGGATTAGCACAGATACGCAGTATTTT. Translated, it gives CASSEVSWISTDTQYF.